One and the same sample provided the 18 T cell receptor beta chains below, sequenced in a study of CD8+CD57+ T cells in acquired aplastic anemia. Profiling of TCR beta VDJ combinations and CDR3 sequences used genomic DNA as template. Via MiXCR, TCRdb re-called the reads, giving one row per CDR3 protein. The sample lists a few hundred thousand distinct CDR3 sequences; over 55% were seen once. Sequencing was done on a sample of sorted CD4+, CD8+, or CD8+CD57+ T cells (not recorded which) from PBMCs. The receptors here all came from a human donor in good health.

In this sample, this clonotype turned up once. The chain carries TRBV9 and TRBJ2-3, with 10 bases identical to TRBD1. J was trimmed by 6 bases and V by 3 bases; bases with no gene match: 10. The CDR3 contains 16 residues. Looked up from germline, CDR1 is SGDLS and CDR2 is YYNGEE. Here the CDR3 reads CASSANPGQGTDTQYF. The DNA of the CDR3 is TGTGCCAGCAGCGCAAACCCGGGACAGGGGACCGATACGCAGTATTTT.

The CDR3 sequence: CSVEGLRGQTSGVYEQYF. CDR3 in DNA: TGCAGCGTTGAAGGGCTAAGGGGTCAGACTAGCGGCGTCTACGAGCAGTACTTC. The J gene is TRBJ2-7, the V gene TRBV29-1; 9 nucleotides line up with TRBD2. The ends lost 1 base at V and 3 bases at J; junction bases unmatched: 16. The CDR3 spans 18 residues. Germline V gene lookup returns CDR1 SQVTM and CDR2 ANQGSEA.

This rearrangement joins TRBV29-1 to TRBJ2-1; possible D gene TRBD2, 5 bases. V gave up 8 bases and J gave up 3 bases, with 14 bases separating them. Germline values: CDR1 SQVTM, CDR2 ANQGSEA. This CDR3 is built from 13 residues. The CDR3 loop reads CSQASGVYNEQFF. CDR3 DNA: TGCAGCCAAGCGAGCGGCGTCTACAATGAGCAGTTCTTC.

The chain couples TRBV12-3 or TRBV12-4 to TRBJ2-2; D gene ambiguous. The CDR3 extends over 12 amino acids. V lost 4 bases to trimming and J lost 7 bases, with 7 bases between them. The CDR3 coding sequence is TGTGCCAGCAGTTCGGCTAGCGGGGAGCTGTTTTTT. It is translated as CASSSASGELFF.

This clonotype turned up a few times. The V gene is TRBV20-1, the J gene TRBJ2-7, with D maybe TRBD1 (6 bases). Trimming took off 1 base at V and 3 bases at J, with 10 bases between the two ends. Germline V gene lookup returns CDR1 DFQATT and CDR2 SNEGSKA (reference sequence). The CDR3 consists of 13 residues. The CDR3 is CSARGLDSYEQYF. The CDR3 DNA sequence: TGCAGTGCTAGAGGTCTGGACAGCTACGAGCAGTACTTC.

V and J are TRBV20-1 and TRBJ1-5; D possibly corresponds to TRBD1 (5 bases). The CDR3 length is 13 residues. Germline assignment: CDR1 DFQATT and CDR2 SNEGSKA (reference sequence). V lost 5 bases and J 2 bases, leaving 10 bases between the germline ends. CDR3 coding DNA: TGCAGTGCTCCTCAGGGTGGCAATCAGCCCCAGCATTTT. Translated: CSAPQGGNQPQHF.

The chain is built from TRBV7-9 and TRBJ2-7; D unresolved. The germline V gene encodes CDR1 SEHNR and CDR2 FQNEAQ (reference sequence). The CDR3 contains 14 residues. Trimming took off 7 bases at V and 3 bases at J, with 16 bases between the two ends. The CDR3 here is CASIPNKTVYEQYF. Written as DNA, the CDR3 is TGTGCCAGCATTCCGAACAAAACGGTCTACGAGCAGTACTTC. Combining the CDR3 with reference TRBV7-9 and TRBJ2-7 gives the whole variable domain DTGVSQNPRHKITKRGQNVTFRCDPISEHNRLYWYRQTLGQGPEFLTYFQNEAQLEKSRLLSDRFSAERPKGSFSTLEIQRTEQGDSAMYLCASIPNKTVYEQYFGPGTRLTVT.

The table lists this clonotype with many counts. The genes are TRBV28 and TRBJ2-7; D gene unclear. This CDR3 contains 11 residues. The germline V gene has CDR1 MDHEN and CDR2 SYDVKM. Trimming removed 6 bases from V and 3 bases from J, with 6 bases in between. In DNA form, the CDR3 reads TGTGCCAGCAGGAATAACTACGAGCAGTACTTC. This codes for CASRNNYEQYF.

The chain is built from TRBV5-1 and TRBJ2-3; a weak D match, TRBD2 (6 bases). Germline V CDR1 and CDR2: SGHRS, YFSETQ. Trimming pared 4 bases from V and 0 bases from J, leaving 9 bases between. The CDR3 is 14 residues long. The CDR3 sequence is CASSRSGSTDTQYF. CDR3 coding DNA: TGCGCCAGCAGCCGAAGCGGGAGCACAGATACGCAGTATTTT.

This clonotype was seen only a few times. The gene calls are TRBV19 and TRBJ2-2; no reliable D call. V lost 0 bases to trimming and J lost 2 bases, with 13 bases between them. Germline CDR1 reads LNHDA; CDR2 reads SQIVND (reference sequence). CDR3 length equals 17 residues. The CDR3 DNA reads as TGTGCCAGTAGTATAGATGGTCTCCGCGGTAACACCGGGGAGCTGTTTTTT. This encodes CASSIDGLRGNTGELFF.

This chain joins TRBV7-4 and TRBJ2-5, with D hard to call. CDR3 length equals 13 residues. V dropped 2 bases and J dropped 2 bases, with 6 bases sitting between them. Looked up from germline, CDR1 is SGHVT and CDR2 is SQSDAQ. In DNA form, the CDR3 reads TGTGCCAGCAGCTTAATACAGCAAGAGACCCAGTACTTC. Translating it yields CASSLIQQETQYF.

A remark on this clonotype: No conserved phenylalanine or tryptophan is present at the end of the CDR3, so a read error is the likely explanation. No DNA is shown, since the ends of the CDR3 on it are uncertain; the CDR3 is the one TCRdb lists. The V gene is TRBV9, the J gene TRBJ2-7. The CDR3 spans 9 residues, counting both ends. CDR1 is SGDLS, CDR2 YYNGEE, per germline. CDR3 sequence: CASSVEGYT.

The rearrangement joins TRBV5-5 to TRBJ1-1; D is undetermined. V lost 0 bases, J lost 5 bases, and 11 bases lay in between. This CDR3 region has 14 residues. Germline V gene data show CDR1 as SGHKS and CDR2 as YYEKEE (reference sequence). The CDR3 spells CASSLAMASTEAFF. The CDR3 nucleotides are TGTGCCAGCAGCTTGGCGATGGCGAGTACTGAAGCTTTCTTT.

V usage is TRBV19 and J usage is TRBJ2-7; 7 bases line up with TRBD1. CDR3 size: 13 residues. V gave up 10 bases and J gave up 5 bases; unmatched junction bases: 11. Per germline, CDR1 LNHDA and CDR2 SQIVND (reference sequence). The CDR3 spells CATADRVFDEQYF. CDR3 nucleotide sequence: TGTGCCACTGCCGACAGGGTTTTCGACGAGCAGTACTTC. Variable domain in full (rest from reference TRBV19 and TRBJ2-7): DGGITQSPKYLFRKEGQNVTLSCEQNLNHDAMYWYRQDPGQGLRLIYYSQIVNDFQKGDIAEGYSVSREKKESFPLTVTSAQKNPTAFYLCATADRVFDEQYFGPGTRLTVT.

The chain employs TRBV2 and TRBJ2-1, with TRBD1 identical over 8 bases. The CDR3 is made up of 14 amino acids. J lost 6 bases, V lost 9 bases, and 10 bases had no gene match. Germline CDR1 is SNHLY and CDR2 is FYNNEI. For the CDR3, the DNA is TGTGCCAGGACTCAGGGGGCTGGAGGCAATGAGCAGTTCTTC. It specifies CARTQGAGGNEQFF.

The genes are TRBV7-8 and TRBJ1-6; 10 nucleotides line up with TRBD1. The J segment lost 10 bases and the V segment lost 3 bases, leaving 9 bases of the junction unmatched. There are 16 residues in the CDR3. Per germline, CDR1 SGHVS and CDR2 FQNEAQ. CDR3 loop: CASSFRDRGVGSPLHF. Here the CDR3 DNA reads TGTGCCAGCAGCTTCCGGGACAGGGGAGTGGGATCACCCCTCCACTTT.

V is TRBV7-9 and J is TRBJ2-6, with 7 bases aligning to TRBD1. Trimming at V came to 5 bases and at J to 2 bases, leaving 6 bases not matched to a gene. The CDR3 runs to 16 residues. Germline V lookup: CDR1 SEHNR, CDR2 FQNEAQ (reference sequence). CDR3 nucleotide sequence: TGTGCCAGCAGCCCTCACACAGGGGCTGGGGCCAACGTCCTGACTTTC. This translates into CASSPHTGAGANVLTF.

The table lists this clonotype with many counts. The chain employs TRBV5-1 and TRBJ2-3, with TRBD2 identical over 11 bases. V dropped 1 base and J dropped 4; count of bases not matched to a gene: 8. This CDR3 region has 17 residues. Per germline, CDR1 SGHRS and CDR2 YFSETQ. The CDR3 loop reads CASSLSALAGVADTQYF. CDR3 DNA sequence: TGCGCCAGCAGCTTGTCCGCACTAGCGGGAGTCGCAGATACGCAGTATTTT.